The clone carrying this TCR beta chain was seen more than once but under ten times. Its antigen is currently unknown. The sample belongs to a study of T cells after yellow fever vaccination. Whole-study results and caveats: Only a small proportion of the clonotypes turned up in both the CD4 and the CD8 compartments, likely arising from convergent recombination. Among primary-vaccination clones, most reappeared after the booster, at 95% to 96% for CD4 and more than 75% for CD8.

This CDR3 has 14 amino acids. V was cut by 9 bases and J by 0 bases, with 14 bases left in between. CDR1 and CDR2 (germline): SNHLY, FYNNEI. Via MiXCR, TCRdb re-called the 5' RACE reads, giving one row per CDR3 protein. The sample lists 350,000 to 550,000 distinct CDR3 sequences, over 15% occurring once. This chain uses TRBV2 with TRBJ2-5; D might be TRBD2 (6 bases). This TCR derives from a man between 18 and 35 years old who received the YFV17D yellow fever vaccine. Sequencing was performed on PBMCs, taken before the yellow fever booster vaccination. As DNA, the CDR3 is TGTGCCAGTGTGCGGGACGCCTACCAAGAGACCCAGTACTTC. It encodes CASVRDAYQETQYF.